These 24 T cell receptor beta chains originate from one sample sequenced in a study of Graves' ophthalmopathy and Graves' hyperthyroidism. Transcripts of RNA were the source for amplifying TCR beta CDR3 regions. First-round RT-PCR relied on HTBI primers, and a second-round multiplex PCR came next. TCRdb called the multiplex PCR reads again in MiXCR, with one record for every CDR3 protein. The sample carries under 200,000 distinct CDR3 sequences, 30% to 45% recorded once. The sequenced sample consisted of peripheral blood. Every receptor here comes from a middle-aged woman with Graves' ophthalmopathy.

This clonotype was detected many times. V and J are TRBV20-1 and TRBJ2-7; 12 positions match TRBD2. Looked up from germline, CDR1 is DFQATT and CDR2 is SNEGSKA (reference sequence). The ends lost 2 bases at V and 1 base at J; junction bases unmatched: 3. The CDR3 runs to 15 residues. The CDR3 loop is CSARRTSGVSYEQYF. The CDR3, as DNA: TGCAGTGCTAGAAGGACTAGCGGGGTATCCTACGAGCAGTACTTC.

This chain connects TRBV12-3 or TRBV12-4 to TRBJ1-1; D may be TRBD1 (6 bases). The CDR3 has 14 amino acids. With 6 bases removed from V and 4 bases from J, the gap between germline ends came to 15 bases. CDR3 DNA sequence: TGTGCCAGCAGCCCCTACCCGACAGGCACTGAAGCTTTCTTT. The encoded protein is CASSPYPTGTEAFF.

This clonotype was counted many times. The J gene is TRBJ2-5, the V gene TRBV28; D may be TRBD2 (5 bases). CDR3 length equals 14 residues. Per the germline V gene, CDR1 is MDHEN and CDR2 is SYDVKM. V was shortened by 2 bases and J by 5 bases, with 12 bases between the two germline ends. The CDR3 DNA reads TGTGCCAGCAGTTTAGTCGGGGTAGACGAGACCCAGTACTTC. Residues: CASSLVGVDETQYF.

This clonotype was picked up a small number of times. V gene TRBV11-2 combines with J gene TRBJ2-7, with 8 bases that match TRBD1. The length of the CDR3 is 14 residues. V lost 5 bases, J lost 5 bases, and 8 bases stayed unmatched. Germline V lookup: CDR1 SGHAT, CDR2 FQNNGV. DNA for the CDR3: TGTGCCAGCAGCCACGGGGACAGGCCCGACGAGCAGTACTTC. Translating it yields CASSHGDRPDEQYF.

This clonotype has ten or more counts. The chain is built from TRBV7-2 and TRBJ2-7, with D tentatively TRBD2 (6 bases). Trimming took 4 bases from V and 7 from J, leaving 11 bases between them. The germline V gene encodes CDR1 SGHTA and CDR2 FQGNSA. The CDR3 covers 12 residues. The chain's CDR3 is CASSYPAGEQYF. Here the CDR3 DNA reads TGTGCCAGCAGCTACCCCGCGGGGGAGCAGTACTTC.

The rearrangement links TRBV11-1 to TRBJ2-2; TRBD1 is a possible D gene (6 bases). Per the germline V gene, CDR1 is SGHAT and CDR2 is FQDESV (reference sequence). The CDR3 sequence is 14 residues long. V was shortened by 4 bases and J by 4 bases, with 10 bases between the two germline ends. CDR3 nucleotide sequence: TGTGCCAGCAGCTCCTGGACAGCCACCGGGGAGCTGTTTTTT. It specifies CASSSWTATGELFF.

The chain recombines TRBV5-1 with TRBJ1-1, with D tentatively TRBD1 (6 bases). The germline V gene encodes CDR1 SGHRS and CDR2 YFSETQ. The CDR3 length is 14 residues. V was trimmed by 1 base and J by 1 base, leaving 8 bases between them. The CDR3 loop is CASSLTGPNTEAFF. Written as DNA, the CDR3 is TGCGCCAGCAGCTTGACAGGGCCGAACACTGAAGCTTTCTTT.

The rearrangement joins TRBV7-8 to TRBJ2-7; TRBD1 matches at 7 bases. Germline CDR1 and CDR2: SGHVS and FQNEAQ. V trimming: 4 bases; J trimming: 1 base; junction bases outside the gene matches: 7. The length of the CDR3 is 15 residues. The CDR3 DNA follows: TGTGCCAGCAGCTCCCTGGACAGGCTTTCCTACGAGCAGTACTTC. Encoded protein: CASSSLDRLSYEQYF.

This clonotype occurred a few times. The V and J genes are TRBV12-3 or TRBV12-4 and TRBJ2-7, with 7 bases fitting TRBD2. With 4 bases clipped from V and 3 bases from J, the junction kept 6 bases outside the gene matches. CDR3 size: 14 residues. This CDR3 is CASSSAGTIYEQYF. The CDR3, as DNA: TGTGCCAGCAGTTCAGCGGGAACCATCTACGAGCAGTACTTC.

This clonotype was counted ten times or more. This chain links TRBV24-1 with TRBJ2-3, with D unclear. The CDR3 consists of 15 residues. The V gene lost 0 bases and the J gene lost 3 bases, with 9 bases spanning the gap. CDR1 is KGHDR, CDR2 SFDVKD, per germline. CDR3 nucleotides: TGTGCCACCAGTGATTTGGATAGCACTACAGATACGCAGTATTTT. This sequence encodes CATSDLDSTTDTQYF.

This clonotype showed up just once. The CDR3 DNA is TGTGCCAGCAGTTTTGAGGGGGCCGGGTCCTACGAGCAGTACTTC. This sequence encodes CASSFEGAGSYEQYF. The chain links TRBV12-3 or TRBV12-4 to TRBJ2-7, with 7 nucleotides matching TRBD1. CDR3 length: 15 amino acids. Losses at the gene ends were 3 bases for V and 1 base for J; bases not matched to a gene: 6.

This clonotype was counted many times. V and J are TRBV20-1 and TRBJ1-2; D might be TRBD1 (5 bases). Germline CDR1 is DFQATT and CDR2 is SNEGSKA (reference sequence). The CDR3 contains 13 residues. Deletions cut 1 base from V and 3 bases from J, with 9 bases between. The CDR3 reads CSARAGTDYGYTF. CDR3 sequence (DNA): TGCAGTGCTAGAGCCGGGACGGACTATGGCTACACCTTC.

The sample holds many counts of this clonotype. The rearrangement joins TRBV5-1 to TRBJ2-7, with D possibly being TRBD2 (6 bases). V lost 2 bases, J lost 6 bases, and 12 bases lay in between. Germline CDR1 and CDR2: SGHRS and YFSETQ. The CDR3 runs to 13 residues. Written as DNA, the CDR3 is TGCGCCAGCAGCTTCCCCGGGGGACTCGAGCAGTACTTC. Amino acids: CASSFPGGLEQYF.

This clonotype was detected ten times or more. The chain couples TRBV10-1 to TRBJ1-1; 7 bases line up with TRBD1. The V and J ends lost 6 bases and 1 base, in that order; junction bases with no gene match: 20. This CDR3 spans 19 amino acids. Germline CDR1 and CDR2: WNHNN and SYGVQD (reference sequence). CDR3 residues: CASREPKTGRHGGNTEAFF. The CDR3 nucleotides are TGCGCCAGCAGGGAACCGAAGACAGGGCGGCATGGTGGGAACACTGAAGCTTTCTTT.

This clonotype has only a few counts. The chain is built from TRBV6-2 or TRBV6-3 and TRBJ2-2; D remains unclear. The CDR3 is made up of 17 amino acids. V was clipped by 0 bases and J by 1 base, with 12 bases between them. Germline values: CDR1 MNHEY, CDR2 SVGEGT. DNA of the CDR3: TGTGCCAGCAGTTACTCGATAGGCAGGCTGAACACCGGGGAGCTGTTTTTT. Amino acid sequence: CASSYSIGRLNTGELFF.

This chain links TRBV19 with TRBJ1-1; 8 bases are shared with TRBD1. Germline assignment: CDR1 LNHDA and CDR2 SQIVND (reference sequence). The CDR3 consists of 14 residues. V shed 4 bases, J shed 4 bases, and the junction held 5 bases outside the gene matches. CDR3 sequence reads: CASSNQGASTEAFF. In nucleotides, the CDR3 is TGTGCCAGTAGTAACCAGGGGGCGTCCACTGAAGCTTTCTTT. Drawing the rest from reference TRBV19 and TRBJ1-1, the complete variable domain is DGGITQSPKYLFRKEGQNVTLSCEQNLNHDAMYWYRQDPGQGLRLIYYSQIVNDFQKGDIAEGYSVSREKKESFPLTVTSAQKNPTAFYLCASSNQGASTEAFFGQGTRLTVV.

The chain has TRBV7-2 and TRBJ2-5; 8 bases are shared with TRBD2. The junction had 8 bases not matched to a gene; V was cut back by 7 bases and J by 1 base. In germline, CDR1 is SGHTA, CDR2 FQGNSA. CDR3 size: 15 residues. CDR3 in amino acids: CASNSRTSSQETQYF. The CDR3 DNA sequence: TGTGCCAGCAACTCCAGGACTAGCAGCCAAGAGACCCAGTACTTC.

This clonotype was counted a few times. The rearrangement links TRBV20-1 to TRBJ1-1; D is unresolved. This CDR3 spans 14 amino acids. V was clipped by 4 bases and J by 8 bases, with 20 bases between them. Germline V lookup: CDR1 DFQATT, CDR2 SNEGSKA (reference sequence). The CDR3 sequence: CSATEQPESSEAFF. CDR3 sequence (DNA): TGCAGTGCTACCGAGCAACCTGAAAGTTCCGAAGCTTTCTTT.

The genes are TRBV5-1 and TRBJ2-7, with D unclear. V lost 1 base and J lost 7, with 18 bases in between. The CDR3 length is 15 residues. From germline, CDR1 is SGHRS and CDR2 YFSETQ. Written as DNA, the CDR3 is TGCGCCAGCAGCTTGTCCGGGCTTACGTCGCCAGAGCAGTACTTC. As protein: CASSLSGLTSPEQYF.

This clonotype showed up many times. This chain connects TRBV28 to TRBJ2-5, with D perhaps matching TRBD2 (5 bases). V shed 5 bases and J shed 1 base, with 17 bases lying between them. This CDR3 is 16 amino acids long. Germline CDR1 and CDR2: MDHEN and SYDVKM. In nucleotides, the CDR3 is TGTGCCAGCAGTCCCCCCCGTCGAACTAGCCAAGAGACCCAGTACTTC. Amino acids: CASSPPRRTSQETQYF.

This clonotype was seen at least ten times. The J gene is TRBJ2-2, the V gene TRBV5-1; possibly TRBD1 for D (5 bases). Trimming took 0 bases from V and 7 from J, leaving 13 bases between them. Germline V gene lookup returns CDR1 SGHRS and CDR2 YFSETQ. This CDR3 spans 15 amino acids. CDR3 sequence: CASSLEIRVGGELFF. The CDR3 DNA follows: TGCGCCAGCAGCTTGGAGATCAGGGTTGGCGGGGAGCTGTTTTTT. The full variable domain, rest sourced from reference TRBV5-1 and TRBJ2-2, is KAGVTQTPRYLIKTRGQQVTLSCSPISGHRSVSWYQQTPGQGLQFLFEYFSETQRNKGNFPGRFSGRQFSNSRSEMNVSTLELGDSALYLCASSLEIRVGGELFFGEGSRLTVL.

This clonotype was observed a handful of times. The chain couples TRBV6-2 or TRBV6-3 to TRBJ2-7; no reliable D call. Trimming removed 2 bases from V and 0 bases from J, with 5 bases in between. This CDR3 is built from 13 residues. Germline CDR1 is MNHEY and CDR2 is SVGEGT. CDR3 sequence: CASSYDGSYEQYF. As DNA, the CDR3 is TGTGCCAGCAGTTACGACGGCTCCTACGAGCAGTACTTC.

This clonotype was seen ten or more times. V usage is TRBV27 and J usage is TRBJ1-2, with D uncertain. Germline CDR1 MNHEY, CDR2 SMNVEV (reference sequence). Trimming left V 6 bases short and J 4 bases short, with 15 bases between. This CDR3 has 14 amino acids. The CDR3 region is CASRNVGVSYGYTF. The DNA of the CDR3 is TGTGCCAGCAGAAATGTTGGAGTTAGCTATGGCTACACCTTC.

The V and J genes are TRBV6-5 and TRBJ2-7; the D is unclear. The germline V gene has CDR1 MNHEY and CDR2 SVGAGI. Trimming cost V 2 bases and J 2 bases, with 13 bases left between them. This CDR3 contains 15 residues. The chain's CDR3 is CASSYAGAPAYEQYF. DNA of the CDR3: TGTGCCAGCAGTTACGCAGGAGCGCCCGCCTACGAGCAGTACTTC.